The 26 T cell receptor beta chains below all came from one sample that was sequenced in a study of Graves' ophthalmopathy and Graves' hyperthyroidism. The study amplified TCR beta CDR3 regions using RNA transcripts. Following a first-round RT-PCR that used HTBI primers, a second-round multiplex PCR was carried out. TCRdb reanalysed the multiplex PCR reads using MiXCR and keeps one entry per CDR3 protein. The sample holds almost 750,000 distinct CDR3 sequences, approximately 40% seen once. Sequenced material: peripheral blood. All receptors derive from an adult man with Graves' ophthalmopathy.

This sequence joins TRBV2 and TRBJ2-5; no definite D call. CDR3 length: 13 residues. The V gene lost 2 bases and the J gene lost 4 bases, with 8 bases spanning the gap. Germline values: CDR1 SNHLY, CDR2 FYNNEI. CDR3 nucleotides: TGTGCCAGCAGTGAAAATTTGGCAGAGACCCAGTACTTC. Amino acids: CASSENLAETQYF.

The chain combines TRBV15 with TRBJ2-1, with TRBD1 as a possible D gene (6 bases). Germline CDR1 is LNHNV and CDR2 is YYDKDF (reference sequence). CDR3 length: 14 residues. V was cut by 3 bases and J by 5 bases, with 11 bases left in between. Here the CDR3 DNA reads TGTGCCACCAGCAGGTTGGACAGAAACAATGAGCAGTTCTTC. It translates to CATSRLDRNNEQFF.

The chain recombines TRBV2 with TRBJ1-6; D is uncertain. V lost 3 bases and J 5 bases, leaving 17 bases between the germline ends. The length of the CDR3 is 17 residues. Germline V gene sequence: CDR1 SNHLY, CDR2 FYNNEI. CDR3 DNA sequence: TGTGCCAGCAGTGATCTTGCGGGATCGTCCAATAATTCACCCCTCCACTTT. Its translation: CASSDLAGSSNNSPLHF. Full variable domain (outside the CDR3, taken from reference TRBV2 and TRBJ1-6): EPEVTQTPSHQVTQMGQEVILRCVPISNHLYFYWYRQILGQKVEFLVSFYNNEISEKSEIFDDQFSVERPDGSNFTLKIRSTKLEDSAMYFCASSDLAGSSNNSPLHFGNGTRLTVT.

CDR3 in amino acids: CASSGVLAGITGELFF. CDR3 sequence (DNA): TGTGCCAGCTCTGGGGTGCTAGCGGGAATCACCGGGGAGCTGTTTTTT. The chain couples TRBV10-3 to TRBJ2-2, with 9 bases matching TRBD2. This CDR3 has 16 residues. CDR1 and CDR2 (germline): ENHRY, SYGVKD. Trimming removed 10 bases from V and 4 bases from J; junction bases left unmatched: 13.

This clonotype was picked up a small number of times. The chain links TRBV20-1 to TRBJ1-1, with D tentatively TRBD1 (5 bases). Per the germline V gene, CDR1 is DFQATT and CDR2 is SNEGSKA (reference sequence). Deletions cut 5 bases from V and 7 bases from J, with 14 bases between. This CDR3 has 12 amino acids. The CDR3 DNA reads as TGCAGTGCTGACGTCAGGGAGGATGAAGCTTTCTTT. Translation: CSADVREDEAFF.

The gene calls are TRBV10-3 and TRBJ2-1, with 12 bases fitting TRBD2. Germline CDR1 reads ENHRY; CDR2 reads SYGVKD. The CDR3 length is 15 residues. The V gene end was trimmed by 5 bases and the J gene end by 9 bases; junction bases not matched to a gene: 8. The CDR3 region is CAISRETSGRGEQFF. CDR3 DNA: TGTGCCATCAGTAGGGAGACTAGCGGGAGAGGTGAGCAGTTCTTC.

This sequence joins TRBV15 and TRBJ2-2; TRBD1 matches 7 bases. V shed 1 base, J shed 0 bases, and the junction held 2 bases outside the gene matches. CDR1 and CDR2 (germline): LNHNV, YYDKDF (reference sequence). This CDR3 region has 16 residues. CDR3 sequence reads: CATSRGTGANTGELFF. The CDR3 DNA follows: TGTGCCACCAGCAGAGGGACAGGTGCGAACACCGGGGAGCTGTTTTTT.

As to this clonotype: At one of its ends the junction is not consistent with the germline gene, which may arise from a read error. The chain couples TRBV19 to TRBJ2-7; D possibly corresponds to TRBD2 (5 bases). Per germline, CDR1 LNHDA and CDR2 SQIVND (reference sequence). This CDR3 is built from 14 residues. The CDR3 loop is CVSSKKDGTYEQYF. The CDR3 DNA reads TGTGTCAGTAGTAAAAAGGACGGGACCTACGAGCAGTACTTC.

A note on this clonotype: Germline is not matched at one junction end, which may reflect a read error. This chain joins TRBV24-1 and TRBJ1-3; D uncertain. The germline gives CDR1 KGHDR, CDR2 SFDVKD. The length of the CDR3 is 14 residues. The CDR3 loop reads CASSSTGWGNTIYF. Written as DNA, the CDR3 is TGTGCCAGCAGTTCGACGGGCTGGGGAAACACCATATATTTT.

The V call is TRBV7-9, the J call TRBJ1-1, with 10 bases fitting TRBD1. The length of the CDR3 is 18 residues. Germline CDR1 is SEHNR and CDR2 is FQNEAQ (reference sequence). With V trimmed by 6 bases and J by 5 bases, 18 bases remained unmatched. The CDR3 DNA sequence: TGTGCCAGCAGACCCGGTGGGACAGGGGTTTTACGGAAAACTGAAGCTTTCTTT. It codes for CASRPGGTGVLRKTEAFF.

Regarding this clonotype: A read error may account for a junction end that differs from germline. The rearrangement joins TRBV11-2 to TRBJ1-1; D perhaps matches TRBD1 (5 bases). Germline V gene data show CDR1 as SGHAT and CDR2 as FQNNGV. The CDR3 is made up of 15 amino acids. The CDR3 DNA follows: TGTGCCAACAGCCCAGGGACGTTAGGGAACACTGAAGCTTTCTTT. Encoded protein: CANSPGTLGNTEAFF.

The sample holds many counts of this clonotype. The genes are TRBV29-1 and TRBJ1-1; unclear D gene. The germline V and J ends were trimmed by 8 bases and 0 bases, with 13 bases remaining between them. Germline CDR1 and CDR2: SQVTM and ANQGSEA. The CDR3 has 13 amino acids. CDR3 nucleotides: TGCAGCCTTACCCTCGACCTGAACACTGAAGCTTTCTTT. As protein: CSLTLDLNTEAFF. The full variable domain, with the rest looked up from reference TRBV29-1 and TRBJ1-1, is SAVISQKPSRDICQRGTSLTIQCQVDSQVTMMFWYRQQPGQSLTLIATANQGSEATYESGFVIDKFPISRPNLTFSTLTVSNMSPEDSSIYLCSLTLDLNTEAFFGQGTRLTVV.

This rearrangement joins TRBV25-1 to TRBJ2-2, with 8 nucleotides matching TRBD2. V shed 6 bases, J shed 4 bases, and the junction held 7 bases outside the gene matches. This CDR3 contains 15 residues. CDR1 and CDR2 from the germline V gene are MGHDK and SYGVNS. CDR3 DNA: TGTGCCAGCAGCTCCGGACTAGCTTCCACCGGGGAGCTGTTTTTT. Protein product: CASSSGLASTGELFF.

This chain links TRBV19 with TRBJ1-2, with 7 bases that match TRBD1. The CDR3 is made up of 17 amino acids. Trimming at V came to 9 bases and at J to 1 base, leaving 17 bases not matched to a gene. Germline V lookup: CDR1 LNHDA, CDR2 SQIVND (reference sequence). CDR3 DNA: TGTGCCAGCAGCTTGGGGGCGACAGGGCATGGTAACTATGGCTACACCTTC. Its protein is CASSLGATGHGNYGYTF. The whole variable domain, remainder taken from reference TRBV19 and TRBJ1-2, is DGGITQSPKYLFRKEGQNVTLSCEQNLNHDAMYWYRQDPGQGLRLIYYSQIVNDFQKGDIAEGYSVSREKKESFPLTVTSAQKNPTAFYLCASSLGATGHGNYGYTFGSGTRLTVV.

This chain uses TRBV7-2 with TRBJ2-5; unclear D gene. The V and J ends lost 3 bases and 6 bases respectively, with 14 bases between them. CDR1 and CDR2 from the germline V gene are SGHTA and FQGNSA. This CDR3 has 14 amino acids. As DNA, the CDR3 is TGTGCCAGCAGCTTCCTAGAGACTTATAAGACCCAGTACTTC. Its protein product is CASSFLETYKTQYF.

The chain carries TRBV12-3 or TRBV12-4 and TRBJ1-5; D ambiguous. Trimming left V 5 bases short and J 0 bases short, with 8 bases between. This CDR3 spans 14 amino acids. Here the CDR3 reads CASSGYDSNQPQHF. The CDR3 nucleotides read TGTGCCAGCAGTGGGTATGATAGCAATCAGCCCCAGCATTTT.

Only one count was recorded for this clonotype. The chain combines TRBV10-3 with TRBJ1-2; 7 bases align to TRBD1. The germline gives CDR1 ENHRY, CDR2 SYGVKD. CDR3 size: 15 residues. V was clipped by 10 bases and J by 4 bases; unmatched bases: 15. In nucleotides, the CDR3 is TGTGCCAGCAGGGACCAAAGGGGGCTTAGCTATGGCTACACCTTC. Translation: CASRDQRGLSYGYTF.

This clonotype was found a few times. This chain links TRBV11-2 with TRBJ2-7, with TRBD2 identical over 7 bases. V was clipped by 3 bases and J by 0 bases; unmatched bases: 5. This CDR3 spans 15 amino acids. Germline CDR1 is SGHAT and CDR2 is FQNNGV. The CDR3 sequence is CASSFSSGISYEQYF. The CDR3 DNA reads TGTGCCAGCAGCTTTTCGAGCGGGATCTCCTACGAGCAGTACTTC.

This clonotype was counted ten times or more. This chain uses TRBV24-1 with TRBJ1-1; D remains ambiguous. The CDR3 loop spans 12 amino acids. Germline V CDR1 and CDR2: KGHDR, SFDVKD. The V gene lost 6 bases and the J gene lost 1 base, with 5 bases spanning the gap. The CDR3 sequence: CATSYGNTEAFF. Here the CDR3 DNA reads TGTGCCACCAGTTACGGGAACACTGAAGCTTTCTTT.

This clonotype has a count of ten or more. This chain links TRBV7-8 with TRBJ2-7, with 10 bases lining up with TRBD2. Trimming at V came to 1 base and at J to 2 bases, leaving 11 bases not matched to a gene. The CDR3 spans 18 residues. Germline CDR1 reads SGHVS; CDR2 reads FQNEAQ. CDR3 nucleotides: TGTGCCAGCAGCTTAGTTGTTAGCGGGGGGCACGATACCTACGAGCAGTACTTC. This translates into CASSLVVSGGHDTYEQYF.

With regard to this clonotype: An end of the junction does not agree with germline; a read error may underlie this. The chain employs TRBV24-1 and TRBJ1-5; no firm D call. The CDR3 is 15 amino acids. In germline, CDR1 is KGHDR, CDR2 SFDVKD. CDR3 amino acids: CASSYSTADYQPQHF. The CDR3 bases are TGTGCCAGCAGTTACTCGACGGCAGATTATCAGCCCCAGCATTTT.

The chain couples TRBV5-5 to TRBJ2-6; TRBD1 might be the D (6 bases). Germline lookup yields CDR1 SGHKS and CDR2 YYEKEE (reference sequence). The ends were cut back, 6 bases at V and 2 bases at J, with 12 bases in the middle. The length of the CDR3 is 15 residues. CDR3 in DNA: TGTGCCAGCAATTGGTCAGGGGCTGGGGCCAACGTCCTGACTTTC. It is translated as CASNWSGAGANVLTF. Full variable domain (missing parts from reference TRBV5-5 and TRBJ2-6): DAGVTQSPTHLIKTRGQQVTLRCSPISGHKSVSWYQQVLGQGPQFIFQYYEKEERGRGNFPDRFSARQFPNYSSELNVNALLLGDSALYLCASNWSGAGANVLTFGAGSRLTVL.

In this sample, this clonotype turned up many times. V is TRBV15 and J is TRBJ1-5; 10 bases map to TRBD1. The CDR3 runs to 14 residues. With V trimmed by 3 bases and J by 7 bases, 3 bases remained unmatched. Germline values: CDR1 LNHNV, CDR2 YYDKDF (reference sequence). CDR3 loop: CATSRDRGVQPQHF. The DNA for the CDR3 is TGTGCCACCAGCAGGGACAGGGGGGTGCAGCCCCAGCATTTT.

This clonotype was recorded once. This chain connects TRBV19 to TRBJ1-5; D gene ambiguous. The ends were cut back, 0 bases at V and 14 bases at J, with 17 bases in the middle. CDR3 size: 14 residues. In germline, CDR1 is LNHDA, CDR2 SQIVND (reference sequence). In DNA, the CDR3 is TGTGCCAGTAGTATAGAGGGCAGCCAGTCCTACGAGCATTTT. It specifies CASSIEGSQSYEHF.

This clonotype was recorded a few times. The chain is built from TRBV25-1 and TRBJ1-2; tentative D call: TRBD1 (6 bases). Trimming removed 5 bases from V and 7 bases from J, with 17 bases in between. CDR1 and CDR2 from the germline V gene are MGHDK and SYGVNS. The CDR3 loop spans 14 amino acids. The CDR3 coding sequence is TGTGCCAGCAGTTTTAGGACAGCCTCGGGTGGCTACACCTTC. Translated, it gives CASSFRTASGGYTF.

This chain's CDR3 is CAISAKDRTSSGANVLTF. In nucleotides, the CDR3 is TGTGCCATCAGTGCTAAAGACAGGACCAGCTCTGGGGCCAACGTCCTGACTTTC. The rearrangement uses TRBV10-3 and TRBJ2-6; maybe TRBD1 (6 bases). CDR3 length: 18 residues. Trimming stripped 4 bases from V and 0 bases from J, with 16 bases between. Germline CDR1 reads ENHRY; CDR2 reads SYGVKD.